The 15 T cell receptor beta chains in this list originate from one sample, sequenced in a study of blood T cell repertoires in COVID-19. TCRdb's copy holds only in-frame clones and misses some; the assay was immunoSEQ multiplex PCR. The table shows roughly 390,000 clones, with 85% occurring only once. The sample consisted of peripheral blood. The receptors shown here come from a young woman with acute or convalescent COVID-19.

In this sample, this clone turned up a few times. DNA of the CDR3: TGTGCCAGCAGCCCTTCACAGGGAGGAAACACCATATATTTT. Its translation: CASSPSQGGNTIYF. The rearrangement uses TRBV3-1 (or the pseudogene TRBV3-2) and TRBJ1-3, with a weak D call TRBD1 (6 bases). This CDR3 contains 14 residues. Germline CDR1 reads LGHDT; CDR2 reads YNNKEL (reference sequence). Trimming left V 4 bases short and J 4 bases short, with 11 bases between.

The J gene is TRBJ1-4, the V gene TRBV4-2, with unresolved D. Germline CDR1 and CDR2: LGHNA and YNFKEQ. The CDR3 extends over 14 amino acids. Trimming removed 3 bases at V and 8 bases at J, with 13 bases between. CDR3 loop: CASSQSGVSEKLFF. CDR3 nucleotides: TGTGCCAGCAGCCAGTCCGGGGTTTCCGAAAAACTGTTTTTT.

This chain's CDR3 is CASSLGELYNEQFF. The CDR3 DNA follows: TGTGCCAGCAGTCTCGGGGAGCTTTACAATGAGCAGTTCTTC. J is TRBJ2-1 and V is TRBV27; tentative D call: TRBD2 (5 bases). The CDR3 loop spans 14 amino acids. Germline V lookup: CDR1 MNHEY, CDR2 SMNVEV (reference sequence). V gave up 5 bases and J gave up 4 bases, with 12 bases separating them.

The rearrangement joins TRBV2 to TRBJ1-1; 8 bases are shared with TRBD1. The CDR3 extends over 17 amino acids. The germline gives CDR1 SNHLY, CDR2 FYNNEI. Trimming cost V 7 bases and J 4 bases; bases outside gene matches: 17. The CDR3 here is CASIWEAGGAETTEAFF. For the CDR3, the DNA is TGTGCCAGCATTTGGGAGGCAGGGGGCGCGGAGACCACTGAAGCTTTCTTT.

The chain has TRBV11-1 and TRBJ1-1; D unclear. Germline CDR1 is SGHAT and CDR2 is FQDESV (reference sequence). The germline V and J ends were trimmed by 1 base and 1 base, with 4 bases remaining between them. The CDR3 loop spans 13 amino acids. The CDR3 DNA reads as TGTGCCAGCAGCTTAGGGGCGAACACTGAAGCTTTCTTT. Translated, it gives CASSLGANTEAFF. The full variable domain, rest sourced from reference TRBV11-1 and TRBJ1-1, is EAEVAQSPRYKITEKSQAVAFWCDPISGHATLYWYRQILGQGPELLVQFQDESVVDDSQLPKDRFSAERLKGVDSTLKIQPAELGDSAMYLCASSLGANTEAFFGQGTRLTVV.

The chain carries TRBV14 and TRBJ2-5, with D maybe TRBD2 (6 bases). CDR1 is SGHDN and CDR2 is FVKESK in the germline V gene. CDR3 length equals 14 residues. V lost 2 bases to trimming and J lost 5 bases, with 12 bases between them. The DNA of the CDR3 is TGTGCCAGCAGCCAAAACCAGGGAGGCGAGACCCAGTACTTC. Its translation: CASSQNQGGETQYF. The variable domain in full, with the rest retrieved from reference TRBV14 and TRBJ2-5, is EAGVTQFPSHSVIEKGQTVTLRCDPISGHDNLYWYRRVMGKEIKFLLHFVKESKQDESGMPNNRFLAERTGGTYSTLKVQPAELEDSGVYFCASSQNQGGETQYFGPGTRLLVL.

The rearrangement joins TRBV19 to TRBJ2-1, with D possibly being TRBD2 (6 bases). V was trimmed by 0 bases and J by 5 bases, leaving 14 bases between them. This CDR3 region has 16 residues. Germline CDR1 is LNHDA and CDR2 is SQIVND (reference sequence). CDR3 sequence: CASSIDHGGVNNEQFF. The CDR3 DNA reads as TGTGCCAGTAGTATAGATCATGGCGGGGTAAACAATGAGCAGTTCTTC. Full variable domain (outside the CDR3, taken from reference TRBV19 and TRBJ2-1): DGGITQSPKYLFRKEGQNVTLSCEQNLNHDAMYWYRQDPGQGLRLIYYSQIVNDFQKGDIAEGYSVSREKKESFPLTVTSAQKNPTAFYLCASSIDHGGVNNEQFFGPGTRLTVL.

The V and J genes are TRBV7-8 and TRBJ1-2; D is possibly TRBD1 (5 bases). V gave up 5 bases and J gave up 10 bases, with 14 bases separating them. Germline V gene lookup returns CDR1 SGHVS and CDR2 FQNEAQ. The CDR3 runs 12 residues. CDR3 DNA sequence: TGTGCCAGCAGCGGGGGGGGAGACCACTACACCTTC. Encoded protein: CASSGGGDHYTF.

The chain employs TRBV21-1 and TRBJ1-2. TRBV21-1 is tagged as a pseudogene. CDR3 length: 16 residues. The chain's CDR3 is CASSEKSVATYYGYTF. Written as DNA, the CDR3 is TGTGCCAGCAGCGAAAAATCGGTAGCGACCTACTATGGCTACACCTTC.

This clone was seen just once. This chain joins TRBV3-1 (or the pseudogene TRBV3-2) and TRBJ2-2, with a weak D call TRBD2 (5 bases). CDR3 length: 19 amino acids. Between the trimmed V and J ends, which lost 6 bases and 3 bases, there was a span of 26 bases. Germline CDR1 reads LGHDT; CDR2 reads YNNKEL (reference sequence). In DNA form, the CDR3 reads TGTGCCAGCAGTCCAGGAGCCTCGAGGGCCGAACCTGACACCGGGGAGCTGTTTTTT. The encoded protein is CASSPGASRAEPDTGELFF.

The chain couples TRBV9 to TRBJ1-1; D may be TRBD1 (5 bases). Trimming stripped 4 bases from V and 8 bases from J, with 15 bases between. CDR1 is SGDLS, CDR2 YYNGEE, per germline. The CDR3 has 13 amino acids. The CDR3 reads CASSSEGRGEAFF. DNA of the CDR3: TGTGCCAGCAGCTCAGAGGGGAGGGGAGAAGCTTTCTTT.

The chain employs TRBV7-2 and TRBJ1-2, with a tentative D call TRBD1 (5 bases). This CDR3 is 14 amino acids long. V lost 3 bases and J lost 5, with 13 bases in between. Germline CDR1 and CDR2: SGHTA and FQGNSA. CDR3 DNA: TGTGCCAGCAGCTTTGATGCAGGGCGGTATGGCTACACCTTC. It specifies CASSFDAGRYGYTF.

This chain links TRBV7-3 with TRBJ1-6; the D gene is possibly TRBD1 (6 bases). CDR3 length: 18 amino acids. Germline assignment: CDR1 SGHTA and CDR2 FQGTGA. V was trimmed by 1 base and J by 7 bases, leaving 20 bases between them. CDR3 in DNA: TGTGCCAGCAGCTTAATACCCCCGGGACCCGGGACAAATTCACCCCTCCACTTT. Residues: CASSLIPPGPGTNSPLHF.

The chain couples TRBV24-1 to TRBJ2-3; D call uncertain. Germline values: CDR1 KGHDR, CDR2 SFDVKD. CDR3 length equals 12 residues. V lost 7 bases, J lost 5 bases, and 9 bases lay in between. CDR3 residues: CATSLTGDTQYF. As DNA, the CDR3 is TGTGCCACCAGCCTTACTGGAGATACGCAGTATTTT.

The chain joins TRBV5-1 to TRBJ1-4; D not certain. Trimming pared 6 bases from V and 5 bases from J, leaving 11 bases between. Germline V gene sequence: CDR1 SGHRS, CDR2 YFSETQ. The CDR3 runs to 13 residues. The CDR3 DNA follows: TGCGCCAGCACCAAGACGGGGAATGAAAAACTGTTTTTT. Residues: CASTKTGNEKLFF.